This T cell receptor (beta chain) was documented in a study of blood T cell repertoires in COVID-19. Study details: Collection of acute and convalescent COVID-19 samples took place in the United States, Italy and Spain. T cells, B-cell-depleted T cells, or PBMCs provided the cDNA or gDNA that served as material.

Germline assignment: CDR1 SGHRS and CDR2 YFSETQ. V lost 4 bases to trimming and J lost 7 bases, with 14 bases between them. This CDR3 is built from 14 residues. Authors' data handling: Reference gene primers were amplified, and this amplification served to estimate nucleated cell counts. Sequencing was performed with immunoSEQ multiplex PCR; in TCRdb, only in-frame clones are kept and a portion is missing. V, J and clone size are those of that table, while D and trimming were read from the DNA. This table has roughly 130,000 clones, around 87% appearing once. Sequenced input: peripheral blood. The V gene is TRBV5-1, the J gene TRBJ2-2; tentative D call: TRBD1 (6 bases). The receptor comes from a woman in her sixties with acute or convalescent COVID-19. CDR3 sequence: CASSRSGGHGELFF. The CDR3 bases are TGCGCCAGCAGCCGGTCTGGGGGCCACGGGGAGCTGTTTTTT.